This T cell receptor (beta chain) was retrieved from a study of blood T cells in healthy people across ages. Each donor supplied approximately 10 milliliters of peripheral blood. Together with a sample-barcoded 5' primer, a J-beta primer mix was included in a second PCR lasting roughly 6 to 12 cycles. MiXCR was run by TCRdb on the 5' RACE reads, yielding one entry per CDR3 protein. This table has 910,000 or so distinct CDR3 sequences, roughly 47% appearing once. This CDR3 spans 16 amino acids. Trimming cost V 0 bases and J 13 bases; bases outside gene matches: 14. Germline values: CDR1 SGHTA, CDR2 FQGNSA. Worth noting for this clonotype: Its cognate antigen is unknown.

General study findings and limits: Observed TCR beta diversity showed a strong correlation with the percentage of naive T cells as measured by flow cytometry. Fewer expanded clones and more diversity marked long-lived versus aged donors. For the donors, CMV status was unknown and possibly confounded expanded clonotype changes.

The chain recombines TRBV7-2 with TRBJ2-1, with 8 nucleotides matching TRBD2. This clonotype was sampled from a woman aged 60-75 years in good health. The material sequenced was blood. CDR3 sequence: CASSLAPGGGSRDQFF. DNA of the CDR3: TGTGCCAGCAGCTTAGCGCCGGGAGGGGGTTCGCGGGACCAGTTCTTC.